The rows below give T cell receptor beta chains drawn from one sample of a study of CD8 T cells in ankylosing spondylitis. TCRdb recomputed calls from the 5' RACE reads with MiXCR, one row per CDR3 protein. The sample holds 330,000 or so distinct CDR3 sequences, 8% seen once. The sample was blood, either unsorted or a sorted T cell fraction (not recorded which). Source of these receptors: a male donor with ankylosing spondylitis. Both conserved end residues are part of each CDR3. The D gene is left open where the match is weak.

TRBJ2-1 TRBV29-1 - CSVVGPYNEQFF
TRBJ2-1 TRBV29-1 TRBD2 CSVELAAWDNEQFF
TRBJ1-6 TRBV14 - CASSQGSRNSPLHF
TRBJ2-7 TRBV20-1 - CSARVMGGAPYEQYF
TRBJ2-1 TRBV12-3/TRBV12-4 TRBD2 CASTVSGSSYNEQFF
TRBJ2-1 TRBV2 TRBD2 CASRELAGRINEQFF
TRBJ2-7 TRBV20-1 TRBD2 CSAPEPQGGRYEQYF
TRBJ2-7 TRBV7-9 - CASSLEGRSYEQYF
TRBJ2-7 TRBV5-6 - CASSLRGAHHEQYF
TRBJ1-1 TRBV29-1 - CSVHDTEAFF
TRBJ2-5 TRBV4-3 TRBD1 CASSQDATGDWETQYF
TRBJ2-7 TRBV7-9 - CASSHGAYEQYF
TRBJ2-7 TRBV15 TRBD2 CATSREGLAGDYEQYF
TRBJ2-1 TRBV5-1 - CASRGTPDSSYNEQFF
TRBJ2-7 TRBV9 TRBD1 CASSAGQGAAEQYF
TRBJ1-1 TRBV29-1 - CSVHTSRGTEAFF
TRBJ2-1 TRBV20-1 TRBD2 CSARKGLAGASYNEQFF
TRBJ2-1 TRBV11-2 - CASSLDGGRHNEQFF
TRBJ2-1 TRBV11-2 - CASSFGAGSYNEQFF
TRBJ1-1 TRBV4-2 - CASSQEGIMNTEAFF
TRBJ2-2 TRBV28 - CASSWGQGNTGELFF
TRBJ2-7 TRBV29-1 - CSVGSSSYEQYF
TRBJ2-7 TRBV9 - CASSVDVSRDQEQYF
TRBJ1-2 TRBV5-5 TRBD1 CASSSGGGVGYTF
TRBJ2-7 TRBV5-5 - CASSFSRVETYEQYF
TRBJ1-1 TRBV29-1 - CSVQQGGNTEAFF
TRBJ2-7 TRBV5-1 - CASSLGINRLTEQYF
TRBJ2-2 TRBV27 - CASSLIPRNTGELFF
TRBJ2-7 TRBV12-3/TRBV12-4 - CASSLKGEPSYEQYF
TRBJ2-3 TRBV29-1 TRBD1 CSKTGDGTDTQYF
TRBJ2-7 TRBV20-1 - CSATPVSSYEQYF
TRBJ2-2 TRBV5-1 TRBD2 CASSLEGLPNTGELFF
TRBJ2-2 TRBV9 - CASSPILDSYTGELFF
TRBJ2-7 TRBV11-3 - CASSFRTSLYEQYF
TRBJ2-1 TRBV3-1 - CASSHSSNEQFF